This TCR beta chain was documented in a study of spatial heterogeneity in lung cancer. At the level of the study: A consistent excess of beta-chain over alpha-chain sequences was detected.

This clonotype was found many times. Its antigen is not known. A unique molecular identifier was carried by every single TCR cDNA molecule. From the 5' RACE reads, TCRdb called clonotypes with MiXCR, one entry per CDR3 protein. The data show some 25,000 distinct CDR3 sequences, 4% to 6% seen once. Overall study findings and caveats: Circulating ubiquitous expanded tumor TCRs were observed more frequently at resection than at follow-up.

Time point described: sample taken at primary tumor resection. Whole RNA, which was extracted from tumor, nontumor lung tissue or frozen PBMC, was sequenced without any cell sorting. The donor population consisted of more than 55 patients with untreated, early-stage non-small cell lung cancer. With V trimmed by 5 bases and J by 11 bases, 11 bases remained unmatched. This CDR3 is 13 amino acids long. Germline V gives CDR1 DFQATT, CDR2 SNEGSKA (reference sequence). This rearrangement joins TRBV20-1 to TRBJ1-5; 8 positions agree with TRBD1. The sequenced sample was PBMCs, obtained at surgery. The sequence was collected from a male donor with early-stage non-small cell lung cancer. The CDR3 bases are TGCAGTGCTGTCGGACGGACAGGGCGGGCCCAGCATTTT. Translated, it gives CSAVGRTGRAQHF.